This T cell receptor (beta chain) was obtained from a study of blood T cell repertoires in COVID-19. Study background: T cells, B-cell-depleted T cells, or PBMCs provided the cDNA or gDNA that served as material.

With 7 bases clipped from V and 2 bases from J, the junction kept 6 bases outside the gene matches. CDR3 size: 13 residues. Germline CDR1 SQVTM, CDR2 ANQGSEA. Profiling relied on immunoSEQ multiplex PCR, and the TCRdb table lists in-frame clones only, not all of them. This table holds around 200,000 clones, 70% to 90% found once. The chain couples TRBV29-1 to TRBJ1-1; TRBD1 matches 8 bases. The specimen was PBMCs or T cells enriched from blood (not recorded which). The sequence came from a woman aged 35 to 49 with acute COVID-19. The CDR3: CSGMTGVNTEAFF. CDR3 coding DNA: TGCAGCGGGATGACAGGGGTAAACACTGAAGCTTTCTTT.